This T cell receptor (beta chain) came from a study of blood T cell repertoires in COVID-19. About the research overall: Sources were T cells, B-cell-depleted T cells, or PBMCs; the material itself was cDNA or gDNA.

Germline lookup yields CDR1 MGHRA and CDR2 YSYEKL. V lost 4 bases to trimming and J lost 5 bases, with 14 bases between them. The CDR3 extends over 15 amino acids. Under the authors' procedure: It was from reference gene primer amplification that nucleated cell counts were estimated. Using immunoSEQ multiplex PCR, the repertoire was profiled, and TCRdb retains in-frame clones only, with some absent. Clone size and the V and J calls come from that table; the DNA yielded D and trimming. The table records 80,000 to 95,000 clones, around 87% of them present only once. Sequencing input: peripheral blood. This receptor was taken from a human donor in a cohort sampled during active COVID-19. The chain joins TRBV4-1 to TRBJ2-2, with D maybe TRBD1 (6 bases). The CDR3 loop reads CASSPGQSLTGELFF. The CDR3 coding sequence is TGCGCCAGCAGCCCCGGACAGAGTTTGACCGGGGAGCTGTTTTTT.